This T cell receptor delta chain emerged from a study of gamma-delta chains in newborns, infants, children. Study-level information: Innate gammadelta T cells reportedly expand polyclonally right after birth, driven by microbial exposure, per the title.

TCRdb reanalysed the reads with CATT. Seen here are roughly 3,600 delta-chain clones, about 4.5% observed once, and the top ten hold 5% to 7%. CDR3 length: 17 amino acids. V dropped 3 bases and J dropped 0 bases, with 11 bases sitting between them. The germline CDR1 and CDR2 sequences are GEAIGNYY and EKD. Sequencing input: blood. The rearrangement links TRDV2 to TRDJ3; no clear D. The source is a child who was a newborn, infant or young child, either healthy, febrile or measles-vaccinated (not recorded which). Here the CDR3 DNA reads TGTGCCTGTGACGCTGCTGAGAGCTCCTGGGACACCCGACAGATGTTTTTC. This sequence encodes CACDAAESSWDTRQMFF.